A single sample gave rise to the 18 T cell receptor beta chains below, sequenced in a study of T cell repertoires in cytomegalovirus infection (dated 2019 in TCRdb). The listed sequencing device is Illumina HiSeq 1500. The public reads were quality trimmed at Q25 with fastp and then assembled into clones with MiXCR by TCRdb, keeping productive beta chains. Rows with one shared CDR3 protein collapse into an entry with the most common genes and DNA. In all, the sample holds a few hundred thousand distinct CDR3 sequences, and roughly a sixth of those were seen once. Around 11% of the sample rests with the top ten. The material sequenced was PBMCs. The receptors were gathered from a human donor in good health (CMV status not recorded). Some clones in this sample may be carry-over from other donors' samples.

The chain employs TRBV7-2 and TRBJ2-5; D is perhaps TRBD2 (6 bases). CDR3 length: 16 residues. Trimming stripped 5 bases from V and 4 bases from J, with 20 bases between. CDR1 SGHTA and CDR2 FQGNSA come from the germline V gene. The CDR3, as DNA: TGTGCCAGCAGCCCGGCCGCGGGGCCCTTTGGAGAGACCCAGTACTTC. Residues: CASSPAAGPFGETQYF. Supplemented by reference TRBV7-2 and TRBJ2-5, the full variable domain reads GAGVSQSPSNKVTEKGKDVELRCDPISGHTALYWYRQSLGQGLEFLIYFQGNSAPDKSGLPSDRFSAERTGGSVSTLTIQRTQQEDSAVYLCASSPAAGPFGETQYFGPGTRLLVL.

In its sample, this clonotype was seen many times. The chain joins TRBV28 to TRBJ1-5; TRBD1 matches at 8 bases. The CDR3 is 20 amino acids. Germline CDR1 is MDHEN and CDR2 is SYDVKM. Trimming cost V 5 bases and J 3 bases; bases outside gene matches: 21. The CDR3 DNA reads TGTGCCAGCAGTCCCCACGGACAGGGTGGTTCCTCCGTCGACAATCAGCCCCAGCATTTT. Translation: CASSPHGQGGSSVDNQPQHF.

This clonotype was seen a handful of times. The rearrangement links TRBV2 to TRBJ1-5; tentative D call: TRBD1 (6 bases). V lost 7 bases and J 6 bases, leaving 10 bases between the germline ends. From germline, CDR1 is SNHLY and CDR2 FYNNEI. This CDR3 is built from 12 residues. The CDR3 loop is CASNRDTQPQHF. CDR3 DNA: TGTGCCAGCAACAGGGATACTCAGCCCCAGCATTTT.

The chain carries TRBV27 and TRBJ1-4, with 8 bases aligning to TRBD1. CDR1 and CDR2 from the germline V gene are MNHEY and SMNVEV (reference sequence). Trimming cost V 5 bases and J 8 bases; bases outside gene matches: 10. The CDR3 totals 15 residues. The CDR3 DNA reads TGTGCCAGCAGTCCAAGGAGACAGGGGAGAGAAAAACTGTTTTTT. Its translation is CASSPRRQGREKLFF.

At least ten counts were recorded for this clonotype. The CDR3 protein is CASSPGGVNEQFF. The DNA of the CDR3 is TGTGCCAGCAGCCCTGGGGGGGTCAATGAGCAGTTCTTC. V and J are TRBV27 and TRBJ2-1; 7 nucleotides match TRBD2. Germline CDR1 MNHEY, CDR2 SMNVEV (reference sequence). Trimming at V came to 6 bases and at J to 6 bases, leaving 5 bases not matched to a gene. The CDR3 extends over 13 amino acids.

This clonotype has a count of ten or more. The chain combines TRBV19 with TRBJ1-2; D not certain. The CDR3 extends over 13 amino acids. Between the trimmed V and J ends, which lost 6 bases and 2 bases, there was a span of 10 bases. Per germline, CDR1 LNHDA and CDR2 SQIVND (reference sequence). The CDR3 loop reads CASRSTTNYGYTF. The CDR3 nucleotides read TGTGCCAGTAGGTCGACGACGAACTATGGCTACACCTTC. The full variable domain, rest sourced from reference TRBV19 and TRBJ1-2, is DGGITQSPKYLFRKEGQNVTLSCEQNLNHDAMYWYRQDPGQGLRLIYYSQIVNDFQKGDIAEGYSVSREKKESFPLTVTSAQKNPTAFYLCASRSTTNYGYTFGSGTRLTVV.

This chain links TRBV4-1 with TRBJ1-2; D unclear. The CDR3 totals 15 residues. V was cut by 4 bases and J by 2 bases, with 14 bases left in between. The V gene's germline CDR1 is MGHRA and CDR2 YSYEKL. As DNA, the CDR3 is TGCGCCAGCAGCCCTATGAAAACAGTAAACTATGGCTACACCTTC. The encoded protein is CASSPMKTVNYGYTF.

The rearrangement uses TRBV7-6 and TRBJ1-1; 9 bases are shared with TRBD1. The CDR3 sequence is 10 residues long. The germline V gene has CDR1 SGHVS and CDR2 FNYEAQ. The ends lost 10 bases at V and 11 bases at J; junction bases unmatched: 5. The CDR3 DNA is TGTGCCATCGAGGACAGGGGCGCTTTCTTT. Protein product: CAIEDRGAFF.

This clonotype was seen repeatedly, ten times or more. Here the CDR3 DNA reads TGTGCCAGCAGGGACTTATACAGGGTCACAGATACGCAGTATTTT. As protein: CASRDLYRVTDTQYF. This chain connects TRBV5-4 to TRBJ2-3, with TRBD1 as a possible D gene (6 bases). V lost 5 bases and J 2 bases, leaving 15 bases between the germline ends. This CDR3 has 15 residues. Germline assignment: CDR1 SGHNT and CDR2 YYREEE (reference sequence). Full variable domain (remainder filled in from reference TRBV5-4 and TRBJ2-3): ETGVTQSPTHLIKTRGQQVTLRCSSQSGHNTVSWYQQALGQGPQFIFQYYREEENGRGNFPPRFSGLQFPNYSSELNVNALELDDSALYLCASRDLYRVTDTQYFGPGTRLTVL.

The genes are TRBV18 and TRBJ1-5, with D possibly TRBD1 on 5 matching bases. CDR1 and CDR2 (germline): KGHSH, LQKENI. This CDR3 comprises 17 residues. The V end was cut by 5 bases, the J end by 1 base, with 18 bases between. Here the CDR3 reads CASSSAPPGGSNQPQHF. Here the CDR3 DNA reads TGTGCCAGCTCATCCGCCCCCCCTGGGGGGAGCAATCAGCCCCAGCATTTT.

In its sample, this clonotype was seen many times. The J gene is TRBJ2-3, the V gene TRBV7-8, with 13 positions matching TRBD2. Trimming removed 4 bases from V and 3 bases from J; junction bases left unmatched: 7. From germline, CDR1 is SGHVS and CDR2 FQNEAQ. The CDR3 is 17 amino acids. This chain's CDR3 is CASSYGTSGERTDTQYF. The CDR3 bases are TGTGCCAGCAGCTACGGGACTAGCGGGGAGCGTACAGATACGCAGTATTTT. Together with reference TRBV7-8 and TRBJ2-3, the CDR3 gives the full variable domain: GAGVSQSPRYKVAKRGQDVALRCDPISGHVSLFWYQQALGQGPEFLTYFQNEAQLDKSGLPSDRFFAERPEGSVSTLKIQRTQQEDSAVYLCASSYGTSGERTDTQYFGPGTRLTVL.

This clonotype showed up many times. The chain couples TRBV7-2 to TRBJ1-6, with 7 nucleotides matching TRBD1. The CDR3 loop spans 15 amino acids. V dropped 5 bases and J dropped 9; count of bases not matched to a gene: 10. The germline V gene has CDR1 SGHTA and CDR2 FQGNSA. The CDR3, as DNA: TGTGCCAGCAGCCCGGAGACAGGGTACAGTTCACCCCTCCACTTT. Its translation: CASSPETGYSSPLHF.

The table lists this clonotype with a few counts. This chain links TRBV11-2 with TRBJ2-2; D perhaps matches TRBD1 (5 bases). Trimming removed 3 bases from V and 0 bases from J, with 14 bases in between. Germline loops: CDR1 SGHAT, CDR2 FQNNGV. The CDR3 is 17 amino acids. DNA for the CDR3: TGTGCCAGCAGCTTCCACCAGACAGCCGCGAACACCGGGGAGCTGTTTTTT. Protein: CASSFHQTAANTGELFF.

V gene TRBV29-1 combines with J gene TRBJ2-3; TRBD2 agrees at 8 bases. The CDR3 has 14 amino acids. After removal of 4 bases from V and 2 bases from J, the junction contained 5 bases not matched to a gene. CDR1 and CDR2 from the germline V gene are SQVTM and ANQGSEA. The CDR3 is CSVGTSGSTDTQYF. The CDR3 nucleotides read TGCAGCGTTGGTACTAGCGGCTCCACAGATACGCAGTATTTT.

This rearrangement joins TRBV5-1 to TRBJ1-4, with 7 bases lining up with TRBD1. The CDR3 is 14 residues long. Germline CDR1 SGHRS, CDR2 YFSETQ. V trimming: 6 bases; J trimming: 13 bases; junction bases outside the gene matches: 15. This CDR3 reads CASKGQPDSQGLFF. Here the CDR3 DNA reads TGCGCCAGCAAGGGACAGCCAGACAGCCAGGGACTGTTTTTT. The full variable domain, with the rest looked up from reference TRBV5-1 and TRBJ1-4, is KAGVTQTPRYLIKTRGQQVTLSCSPISGHRSVSWYQQTPGQGLQFLFEYFSETQRNKGNFPGRFSGRQFSNSRSEMNVSTLELGDSALYLCASKGQPDSQGLFFGSGTQLSVL.

CDR3 sequence: CASSFEQGVGFSPLHF. CDR3 DNA: TGTGCCAGCAGCTTTGAGCAAGGTGTGGGATTCTCACCCCTCCACTTT. The chain is built from TRBV7-8 and TRBJ1-6; no definite D call. V gave up 3 bases and J gave up 10 bases, with 19 bases separating them. The CDR3 is 16 amino acids. In germline, CDR1 is SGHVS, CDR2 FQNEAQ.

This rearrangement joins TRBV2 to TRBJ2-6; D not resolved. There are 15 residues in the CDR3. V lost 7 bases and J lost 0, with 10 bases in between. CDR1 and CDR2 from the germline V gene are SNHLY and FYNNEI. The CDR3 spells CASNPGDSGANVLTF. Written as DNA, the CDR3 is TGTGCCAGCAACCCAGGAGACTCTGGGGCCAACGTCCTGACTTTC.

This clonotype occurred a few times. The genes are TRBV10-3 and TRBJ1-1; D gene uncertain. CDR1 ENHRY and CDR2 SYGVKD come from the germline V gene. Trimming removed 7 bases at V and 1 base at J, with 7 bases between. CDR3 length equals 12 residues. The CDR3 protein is CAINDGNTEAFF. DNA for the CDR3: TGTGCCATCAACGATGGGAACACTGAAGCTTTCTTT.